The 27 T cell receptor beta chains presented below share a single source sample, sequenced in a study of cytomegalovirus exposure and HLA in healthy donors. Primers: 60 Vbeta forward and 13 Jbeta reverse. The protocol was immunoSEQ multiplex PCR, while the TCRdb copy is restricted to in-frame clones and leaves out a portion. The top ten clones hold approximately 4.5% of a sample with under 200,000 clones, 68% of them seen once. Sample: PBMCs. The receptors were sampled from a woman aged 18-35 years in good health and CMV-seropositive.

This chain joins TRBV5-4 and TRBJ2-2; D gene uncertain. Germline CDR1 SGHNT, CDR2 YYREEE (reference sequence). The CDR3 has 14 amino acids. Trimming removed 0 bases from V and 4 bases from J, with 7 bases in between. The CDR3 sequence: CASSLVQSTGELFF. The CDR3 coding sequence is TGTGCCAGCAGCTTGGTACAGTCCACCGGGGAGCTGTTTTTT. Supplemented by reference TRBV5-4 and TRBJ2-2, the full variable domain reads ETGVTQSPTHLIKTRGQQVTLRCSSQSGHNTVSWYQQALGQGPQFIFQYYREEENGRGNFPPRFSGLQFPNYSSELNVNALELDDSALYLCASSLVQSTGELFFGEGSRLTVL.

V gene TRBV4-1 combines with J gene TRBJ2-3; 12 bases agree with TRBD2. In germline, CDR1 is MGHRA, CDR2 YSYEKL. This CDR3 comprises 16 residues. The J segment lost 4 bases and the V segment lost 3 bases, leaving 5 bases of the junction unmatched. The CDR3 DNA sequence: TGCGCCAGCAGCCATCTAGCGGGAGGGCAGTCAGATACGCAGTATTTT. Translating gives CASSHLAGGQSDTQYF.

The gene calls are TRBV18 and TRBJ1-5, with TRBD1 matching 7 bases. Germline trimming cut 3 bases from V and 5 bases from J; bases unmatched to any gene: 10. The CDR3 contains 16 residues. From germline, CDR1 is KGHSH and CDR2 LQKENI. CDR3 sequence: CASSPVGTAWYQPQHF. CDR3 coding DNA: TGTGCCAGCTCACCGGTTGGGACAGCTTGGTATCAGCCCCAGCATTTT.

The chain has TRBV27 and TRBJ1-4; 7 bases fit TRBD1. The CDR3 consists of 16 residues. Germline values: CDR1 MNHEY, CDR2 SMNVEV (reference sequence). Trimming at V came to 2 bases and at J to 4 bases, leaving 7 bases not matched to a gene. The CDR3 DNA is TGTGCCAGCAGTTTACTGACAGGGCGCCTTAATGAAAAACTGTTTTTT. Amino acid sequence: CASSLLTGRLNEKLFF.

In the case of this clone: The sample holds other DNA sequences that translate to the same CDR3. This chain joins TRBV6-5 and TRBJ1-1; possibly TRBD1 for D (5 bases). V dropped 5 bases and J dropped 1 base, with 8 bases sitting between them. Germline CDR1 MNHEY, CDR2 SVGAGI. The CDR3 consists of 13 residues. The CDR3 region has the DNA TGTGCCAGCAGTAGGAGGGGGAACACTGAAGCTTTCTTT. It yields the protein CASSRRGNTEAFF.

This chain connects TRBV18 to TRBJ2-6; perhaps TRBD1 as D (6 bases). Between the trimmed V and J ends, which lost 6 bases and 0 bases, there was a span of 18 bases. CDR1 and CDR2 (germline): KGHSH, LQKENI. The CDR3 totals 18 residues. CDR3 nucleotide sequence: TGTGCCAGCTCGTCGGACAGTAATACATTCTCTGGGGCCAACGTCCTGACTTTC. Its translation: CASSSDSNTFSGANVLTF.

This chain's CDR3 is CAWQGTQTNEKLFF. DNA for the CDR3: TGTGCCTGGCAGGGGACCCAAACTAATGAAAAACTGTTTTTT. V and J are TRBV2 and TRBJ1-4; D possibly corresponds to TRBD1 (6 bases). This CDR3 comprises 14 residues. Trimming pared 11 bases from V and 1 base from J, leaving 14 bases between. CDR1 is SNHLY and CDR2 is FYNNEI in the germline V gene.

The chain employs TRBV19 and TRBJ2-2; TRBD1 matches 10 bases. Germline V lookup: CDR1 LNHDA, CDR2 SQIVND (reference sequence). CDR3 length: 17 residues. V lost 5 bases and J lost 6; bases outside the gene matches: 12. Here the CDR3 reads CASSPTKGTGVAGELFF. In DNA form, the CDR3 reads TGTGCCAGTAGTCCCACTAAAGGGACAGGGGTAGCCGGGGAGCTGTTTTTT. The full variable domain, in which reference TRBV19 and TRBJ2-2 provide the parts outside the CDR3, is DGGITQSPKYLFRKEGQNVTLSCEQNLNHDAMYWYRQDPGQGLRLIYYSQIVNDFQKGDIAEGYSVSREKKESFPLTVTSAQKNPTAFYLCASSPTKGTGVAGELFFGEGSRLTVL.

The CDR3 DNA reads as TGCGCCAGCAGCCCCCTAAACTACAATGAGCAGTTCTTC. It specifies CASSPLNYNEQFF. The rearrangement links TRBV5-1 to TRBJ2-1; D is ambiguous. The length of the CDR3 is 13 residues. Germline CDR1 reads SGHRS; CDR2 reads YFSETQ. Trimming cost V 4 bases and J 3 bases, with 8 bases left between them.

CDR3 residues: CAISQGRDYKNEQYF. CDR3 DNA: TGTGCCATCAGTCAAGGCCGGGACTACAAAAACGAGCAGTACTTC. This chain joins TRBV10-3 and TRBJ2-7; 7 positions agree with TRBD2. The J segment lost 5 bases and the V segment lost 5 bases, leaving 12 bases of the junction unmatched. Germline V gene sequence: CDR1 ENHRY, CDR2 SYGVKD. This CDR3 comprises 15 residues.

This clone occurred a few times. This sequence joins TRBV5-8 and TRBJ1-2, with a weak D call TRBD1 (6 bases). Germline V CDR1 and CDR2: SGHTS, YDEGEE. CDR3 size: 14 residues. Deletions cut 0 bases from V and 6 bases from J, with 12 bases between. For the CDR3, the DNA is TGTGCCAGCAGCTTGGGACAGGTGTCTAATGGCTACACCTTC. Translation: CASSLGQVSNGYTF.

The chain has TRBV7-9 and TRBJ1-1; 7 bases fit TRBD1. Unmatched junction bases numbered 7, after V lost 4 bases and J lost 2 bases. Germline assignment: CDR1 SEHNR and CDR2 FQNEAQ (reference sequence). CDR3 length: 15 residues. The chain's CDR3 is CASSWRTGTNTEAFF. As DNA, the CDR3 is TGTGCCAGCAGCTGGAGGACAGGAACCAACACTGAAGCTTTCTTT. Together with reference TRBV7-9 and TRBJ1-1, the CDR3 gives the full variable domain: DTGVSQNPRHKITKRGQNVTFRCDPISEHNRLYWYRQTLGQGPEFLTYFQNEAQLEKSRLLSDRFSAERPKGSFSTLEIQRTEQGDSAMYLCASSWRTGTNTEAFFGQGTRLTVV.

The chain links TRBV5-6 to TRBJ2-1; TRBD1 matches 9 bases. Germline trimming cut 4 bases from V and 5 bases from J; bases unmatched to any gene: 13. The germline V gene encodes CDR1 SGHDT and CDR2 YYEEEE. CDR3 size: 17 residues. The CDR3 region is CASSERDRGYFDNEQFF. Here the CDR3 DNA reads TGTGCCAGCAGCGAGCGAGACAGGGGGTACTTCGACAATGAGCAGTTCTTC.

The V and J genes are TRBV20-1 and TRBJ2-4; D might be TRBD2 (6 bases). Germline CDR1 reads DFQATT; CDR2 reads SNEGSKA (reference sequence). This CDR3 has 11 amino acids. Deletions cut 1 base from V and 10 bases from J, with 8 bases between. The CDR3 DNA reads TGCAGTGCTAGAGTGGGAGGTATTCAGTACTTC. This gives the protein CSARVGGIQYF.

V usage is TRBV18 and J usage is TRBJ2-1; 7 nucleotides agree with TRBD1. CDR3 length: 17 amino acids. The junction had 5 bases not matched to a gene; V was cut back by 0 bases and J by 0 bases. The germline V gene encodes CDR1 KGHSH and CDR2 LQKENI. For the CDR3, the DNA is TGTGCCAGCTCACCACCCATGACAGGGTCCTCCTACAATGAGCAGTTCTTC. As protein: CASSPPMTGSSYNEQFF. The variable domain in full, with the rest retrieved from reference TRBV18 and TRBJ2-1, is NAGVMQNPRHLVRRRGQEARLRCSPMKGHSHVYWYRQLPEEGLKFMVYLQKENIIDESGMPKERFSAEFPKEGPSILRIQQVVRGDSAAYFCASSPPMTGSSYNEQFFGPGTRLTVL.

The chain combines TRBV19 with TRBJ2-5; 10 bases match TRBD2. The germline V gene encodes CDR1 LNHDA and CDR2 SQIVND (reference sequence). The junction had 13 bases not matched to a gene; V was cut back by 6 bases and J by 6 bases. The CDR3 is 16 amino acids. The CDR3 is CASRSLAGGPDQTQYF. DNA of the CDR3: TGTGCCAGTAGGAGCTTAGCGGGAGGACCCGACCAGACCCAGTACTTC.

The rearrangement joins TRBV9 to TRBJ2-7; D gene unclear. V lost 4 bases, J lost 4 bases, and 21 bases lay in between. The CDR3 is 16 residues long. Per germline, CDR1 SGDLS and CDR2 YYNGEE. The CDR3 region is CASSPRSSRFWYEQYF. The CDR3 region has the DNA TGTGCCAGCAGCCCGAGGAGCAGTCGCTTTTGGTACGAGCAGTACTTC.

J is TRBJ2-1 and V is TRBV6-1; perhaps TRBD1 as D (5 bases). Germline loops: CDR1 MNHNS, CDR2 SASEGT. Trimming removed 0 bases from V and 9 bases from J, with 21 bases in between. The CDR3 is 17 amino acids. In nucleotides, the CDR3 is TGTGCCAGCAGTGAAGCTCGGGCGACAGATTGGAATCGTGAGCAGTTCTTC. Encoded protein: CASSEARATDWNREQFF.

The chain recombines TRBV2 with TRBJ2-7, with 8 bases lining up with TRBD1. CDR3 length: 16 residues. Trimming removed 6 bases from V and 6 bases from J; junction bases left unmatched: 16. The germline V gene has CDR1 SNHLY and CDR2 FYNNEI. DNA of the CDR3: TGTGCCAGCAGCCGTCGCGCTTCGGGACAGGCGACCGAGCAGTACTTC. It yields the protein CASSRRASGQATEQYF.

The J gene is TRBJ2-3, the V gene TRBV6-1; D gene ambiguous. Trimming left V 1 base short and J 2 bases short, with 16 bases between. The CDR3 contains 17 residues. Germline V gene lookup returns CDR1 MNHNS and CDR2 SASEGT. Written as DNA, the CDR3 is TGTGCCAGCAGTGAAGAGGTCGCGGTCGTCTTCACAGATACGCAGTATTTT. Translated: CASSEEVAVVFTDTQYF.

The chain combines TRBV7-3 with TRBJ2-4, with D possibly TRBD2 on 5 matching bases. V was shortened by 5 bases and J by 7 bases, with 18 bases between the two germline ends. The CDR3 is 15 residues long. Germline CDR1 is SGHTA and CDR2 is FQGTGA. CDR3 region: CASSINDARGNIQYF. The CDR3 region has the DNA TGTGCCAGCAGCATTAACGACGCCCGAGGGAACATTCAGTACTTC.

The V gene is TRBV6-5, the J gene TRBJ2-7; TRBD1 agrees at 7 bases. J gave up 4 bases and V 10 bases, and 16 bases lay outside the gene matches. Looked up from germline, CDR1 is MNHEY and CDR2 is SVGAGI. The CDR3 runs to 15 residues. CDR3 in DNA: TGTGCCACCAGGGACAGCCTAAATTTAGAGTACGAGCAGTACTTC. Its translation is CATRDSLNLEYEQYF.

The genes are TRBV28 and TRBJ1-2; TRBD1 agrees at 9 bases. The V and J ends lost 3 bases and 6 bases, in that order; junction bases with no gene match: 8. CDR3 size: 15 residues. Germline-derived CDR1 and CDR2 are MDHEN and SYDVKM. The CDR3 region is CASSLLSGTGNGYTF. The CDR3 bases are TGTGCCAGCAGTTTGCTCTCCGGGACAGGGAATGGCTACACCTTC.

The chain links TRBV7-8 to TRBJ2-3, with 9 bases that match TRBD2. Germline trimming cut 4 bases from V and 3 bases from J; bases unmatched to any gene: 14. The CDR3 length is 18 residues. Germline CDR1 and CDR2: SGHVS and FQNEAQ. CDR3 residues: CASSSHLYSGSGTDTQYF. CDR3 nucleotides: TGTGCCAGCAGCTCCCACCTTTATAGCGGGAGTGGTACAGATACGCAGTATTTT.

This chain uses TRBV10-3 with TRBJ1-5; maybe TRBD1 (6 bases). The V gene lost 2 bases and the J gene lost 2 bases, with 10 bases spanning the gap. This CDR3 is built from 15 residues. Germline V gene sequence: CDR1 ENHRY, CDR2 SYGVKD. The CDR3 region is CAISEGGARNQPQHF. The CDR3 DNA sequence: TGTGCCATCAGTGAGGGGGGGGCCCGCAATCAGCCCCAGCATTTT.

V is TRBV4-1 and J is TRBJ2-3; D is unresolved. Germline loops: CDR1 MGHRA, CDR2 YSYEKL. V was cut by 4 bases and J by 6 bases, with 23 bases left in between. The CDR3 totals 17 residues. The CDR3 region is CASSPSVLAAIRDTQYF. CDR3 bases: TGCGCCAGCAGCCCCTCGGTTCTCGCGGCAATAAGGGATACGCAGTATTTT.

This clone was observed a few times. This chain links TRBV27 with TRBJ2-2; 7 bases line up with TRBD1. J lost 6 bases, V lost 6 bases, and 16 bases had no gene match. Germline values: CDR1 MNHEY, CDR2 SMNVEV (reference sequence). The CDR3 covers 17 residues. The CDR3 DNA sequence: TGTGCCAGCAGCCCGCCGGACTTAGGGGGCGAGGCCGGGGAGCTGTTTTTT. Translation gives CASSPPDLGGEAGELFF.